Following are 32 T cell receptor beta chains from one sample sequenced in a study of cytomegalovirus exposure and HLA in healthy donors. PCR amplification relied on 60 Vbeta primers (plus 13 Jbeta primers). Libraries were prepared by immunoSEQ multiplex PCR; TCRdb keeps only in-frame clonotypes and omits some of them. Here the sample spans 200,000 to 250,000 clones, around 83% being singletons. Sequencing used PBMCs. The source is a woman between 35 and 50 years old in good health and CMV-seronegative.

The CDR3 DNA sequence: TGTGCCAGCAGTTTATGGTCCCCAGGGGCGGAAGCTTTCTTT. Protein product: CASSLWSPGAEAFF. The chain employs TRBV28 and TRBJ1-1; D might be TRBD1 (6 bases). Germline lookup yields CDR1 MDHEN and CDR2 SYDVKM. The CDR3 has 14 amino acids. Trimming left V 0 bases short and J 8 bases short, with 13 bases between.

This chain connects TRBV6-5 to TRBJ2-2; the D is unclear. Germline-derived CDR1 and CDR2 are MNHEY and SVGAGI. The CDR3 covers 16 residues. The germline V and J ends were trimmed by 0 bases and 5 bases, with 13 bases remaining between them. CDR3 loop: CASSYSVRVRTGELFF. The CDR3 region has the DNA TGTGCCAGCAGTTACTCGGTCCGGGTACGGACCGGGGAGCTGTTTTTT.

The V gene is TRBV5-4, the J gene TRBJ2-1; D is perhaps TRBD2 (5 bases). The V end was cut by 4 bases, the J end by 9 bases, with 11 bases between. This CDR3 spans 12 amino acids. Germline values: CDR1 SGHNT, CDR2 YYREEE (reference sequence). Written as DNA, the CDR3 is TGTGCCAGCAGCCCGGACTGGGGTGAGCAGTTCTTC. It specifies CASSPDWGEQFF.

J is TRBJ2-2 and V is TRBV9, with D uncertain. The CDR3 sequence is 16 residues long. Germline assignment: CDR1 SGDLS and CDR2 YYNGEE. Trimming left V 3 bases short and J 4 bases short, with 16 bases between. The CDR3 nucleotides are TGTGCCAGCAGCGCAGGCCCCGACCGTGGCACCGGGGAGCTGTTTTTT. Translation gives CASSAGPDRGTGELFF. Full variable domain (rest looked up from reference TRBV9 and TRBJ2-2): DSGVTQTPKHLITATGQRVTLRCSPRSGDLSVYWYQQSLDQGLQFLIQYYNGEERAKGNILERFSAQQFPDLHSELNLSSLELGDSALYFCASSAGPDRGTGELFFGEGSRLTVL.

The chain uses TRBV30 and TRBJ1-3; D remains unclear. This CDR3 is 14 amino acids long. Looked up from germline, CDR1 is GTSNPN and CDR2 is SVGIG (reference sequence). V dropped 0 bases and J dropped 0 bases, with 6 bases sitting between them. The CDR3 reads CAWSVTSSGNTIYF. For the CDR3, the DNA is TGTGCCTGGAGTGTAACGAGCTCTGGAAACACCATATATTTT. The variable domain in full, completed from reference TRBV30 and TRBJ1-3, reads SQTIHQWPATLVQPVGSPLSLECTVEGTSNPNLYWYRQAAGRGLQLLFYSVGIGQISSEVPQNLSASRPQDRQFILSSKKLLLSDSGFYLCAWSVTSSGNTIYFGEGSWLTVV.

The rearrangement joins TRBV30 to TRBJ1-2; 8 nucleotides match TRBD1. V trimming: 2 bases; J trimming: 4 bases; junction bases outside the gene matches: 3. This CDR3 region has 13 residues. Germline V CDR1 and CDR2: GTSNPN, SVGIG (reference sequence). CDR3 sequence (DNA): TGTGCCTGGAGTAAAGGACAGGGCTATGGCTACACCTTC. This encodes CAWSKGQGYGYTF.

The rearrangement links TRBV10-1 to TRBJ2-7, with a tentative D call TRBD1 (5 bases). The CDR3 is 13 amino acids. Per the germline V gene, CDR1 is WNHNN and CDR2 is SYGVQD (reference sequence). V was pared by 3 bases and J by 9 bases, with 15 bases between. CDR3 sequence reads: CASSDWQGSVQYF. The CDR3 nucleotides are TGCGCCAGCAGTGATTGGCAGGGTTCGGTGCAGTACTTC.

The rearrangement links TRBV28 to TRBJ2-1; TRBD2 is a possible D gene (5 bases). From germline, CDR1 is MDHEN and CDR2 SYDVKM. V lost 4 bases, J lost 2 bases, and 15 bases lay in between. The CDR3 runs to 16 residues. The CDR3 spells CASSSQLVRAYNEQFF. The CDR3 nucleotides read TGTGCCAGCAGTTCCCAACTAGTCCGGGCCTACAATGAGCAGTTCTTC.

The rearrangement joins TRBV7-2 to TRBJ2-1; 13 bases line up with TRBD2. Germline V CDR1 and CDR2: SGHTA, FQGNSA. The length of the CDR3 is 15 residues. The V gene end was trimmed by 3 bases and the J gene end by 8 bases; junction bases not matched to a gene: 4. CDR3 sequence reads: CASSFGLAGVDEQFF. The CDR3 DNA is TGTGCCAGCAGCTTCGGACTAGCGGGAGTAGATGAGCAGTTCTTC. The full variable domain, in which reference TRBV7-2 and TRBJ2-1 provide the parts outside the CDR3, is GAGVSQSPSNKVTEKGKDVELRCDPISGHTALYWYRQSLGQGLEFLIYFQGNSAPDKSGLPSDRFSAERTGGSVSTLTIQRTQQEDSAVYLCASSFGLAGVDEQFFGPGTRLTVL.

The CDR3: CAWSAGPGQGGNEQFF. The CDR3 region has the DNA TGTGCCTGGAGTGCGGGCCCGGGACAGGGGGGCAATGAGCAGTTCTTC. The J gene is TRBJ2-1, the V gene TRBV30; 11 bases are shared with TRBD1. The CDR3 is 16 amino acids. Germline values: CDR1 GTSNPN, CDR2 SVGIG (reference sequence). Trimming removed 1 base from V and 6 bases from J; junction bases left unmatched: 8. Supplemented by reference TRBV30 and TRBJ2-1, the full variable domain reads SQTIHQWPATLVQPVGSPLSLECTVEGTSNPNLYWYRQAAGRGLQLLFYSVGIGQISSEVPQNLSASRPQDRQFILSSKKLLLSDSGFYLCAWSAGPGQGGNEQFFGPGTRLTVL.

The gene calls are TRBV2 and TRBJ2-3; 11 bases line up with TRBD2. Trimming removed 5 bases from V and 6 bases from J; junction bases left unmatched: 13. The CDR3 spans 17 residues. Germline CDR1 is SNHLY and CDR2 is FYNNEI. CDR3 residues: CASSPVGTSGPGDTQYF. The CDR3 nucleotides are TGTGCCAGCAGTCCTGTCGGGACTAGCGGTCCCGGGGATACGCAGTATTTT. Supplemented by reference TRBV2 and TRBJ2-3, the full variable domain reads EPEVTQTPSHQVTQMGQEVILRCVPISNHLYFYWYRQILGQKVEFLVSFYNNEISEKSEIFDDQFSVERPDGSNFTLKIRSTKLEDSAMYFCASSPVGTSGPGDTQYFGPGTRLTVL.

The chain has TRBV10-1 and TRBJ2-2, with TRBD2 matching over 14 bases. Looked up from germline, CDR1 is WNHNN and CDR2 is SYGVQD (reference sequence). This CDR3 region has 17 residues. J lost 7 bases, V lost 0 bases, and 4 bases had no gene match. The CDR3 DNA follows: TGCGCCAGCAGTGAGTCGAGACTAGCGGGAGGGGTCGGGGAGCTGTTTTTT. Its protein is CASSESRLAGGVGELFF.

The chain recombines TRBV7-8 with TRBJ2-7; a possible D gene is TRBD2 (6 bases). In germline, CDR1 is SGHVS, CDR2 FQNEAQ. This CDR3 comprises 15 residues. Trimming took 1 base from V and 3 from J, leaving 13 bases between them. For the CDR3, the DNA is TGTGCCAGCAGCTTAGTTGTCCTAGCGAGCTACGAGCAGTACTTC. Translating gives CASSLVVLASYEQYF.

The gene calls are TRBV2 and TRBJ2-3; D is undetermined. Trimming pared 4 bases from V and 11 bases from J, leaving 13 bases between. The CDR3 is 12 residues long. The germline CDR1 and CDR2 sequences are SNHLY and FYNNEI. In DNA, the CDR3 is TGTGCCAGCAGTGGCTGGGCCTATAGGCAGTATTTT. Its translation: CASSGWAYRQYF.

The gene calls are TRBV2 and TRBJ2-7; perhaps TRBD1 as D (5 bases). The V gene's germline CDR1 is SNHLY and CDR2 FYNNEI. There are 12 residues in the CDR3. V lost 5 bases, J lost 3 bases, and 8 bases lay in between. Here the CDR3 reads CASSKTVYEQYF. CDR3 bases: TGTGCCAGCAGTAAGACAGTCTACGAGCAGTACTTC.

This chain uses TRBV4-1 with TRBJ1-1; the match to TRBD1 covers 7 bases. CDR3 length: 17 residues. Per germline, CDR1 MGHRA and CDR2 YSYEKL. J lost 5 bases, V lost 0 bases, and 12 bases had no gene match. The CDR3 nucleotides read TGCGCCAGCAGCCAAGACCGTCTAGACAGGGCATGGACTGAAGCTTTCTTT. It yields the protein CASSQDRLDRAWTEAFF.

This chain uses TRBV6-5 with TRBJ1-1, with D perhaps matching TRBD1 (5 bases). Germline V gives CDR1 MNHEY, CDR2 SVGAGI. CDR3 size: 15 residues. Trimming left V 5 bases short and J 1 base short, with 14 bases between. CDR3 DNA sequence: TGTGCCAGCAGTCAAGAGCGCAGGGCGAACACTGAAGCTTTCTTT. It specifies CASSQERRANTEAFF.

This chain uses TRBV6-4 with TRBJ2-7; D might be TRBD2 (5 bases). V lost 5 bases, J lost 0 bases, and 11 bases lay in between. Germline CDR1 reads MRHNA; CDR2 reads SNTAGT. The CDR3 has 14 residues. In DNA form, the CDR3 reads TGTGCCAGCAGTCCCGGGGTAGGCTCCTACGAGCAGTACTTC. Residues: CASSPGVGSYEQYF.

The V and J genes are TRBV7-2 and TRBJ2-3; tentatively, D is TRBD2 (5 bases). CDR1 and CDR2 from the germline V gene are SGHTA and FQGNSA. Trimming pared 5 bases from V and 1 base from J, leaving 13 bases between. CDR3 length equals 15 residues. Here the CDR3 DNA reads TGTGCCAGCAGCCAGAGGCGGGTCCGCACAGATACGCAGTATTTT. Its protein product is CASSQRRVRTDTQYF.

V and J are TRBV2 and TRBJ1-6; D might be TRBD1 (5 bases). Germline V gene lookup returns CDR1 SNHLY and CDR2 FYNNEI. The CDR3 extends over 13 amino acids. V lost 6 bases and J lost 6, with 9 bases in between. The CDR3 DNA is TGTGCCAGCAGGTCAGGGCTTAATTCACCCCTCCACTTT. Protein: CASRSGLNSPLHF.

This clone appeared once. The chain uses TRBV6-5 and TRBJ2-7; D uncertain. Germline CDR1 is MNHEY and CDR2 is SVGAGI. The CDR3 extends over 11 amino acids. V was trimmed by 8 bases and J by 3 bases, leaving 8 bases between them. The CDR3 spells CASASNYEQYF. The CDR3 DNA reads as TGTGCCAGCGCATCTAACTACGAGCAGTACTTC.

The J gene is TRBJ1-2, the V gene TRBV4-1, with 8 positions matching TRBD1. Germline trimming cut 2 bases from V and 5 bases from J; bases unmatched to any gene: 13. This CDR3 spans 17 amino acids. In germline, CDR1 is MGHRA, CDR2 YSYEKL. Written as DNA, the CDR3 is TGCGCCAGCAGCCAAAAACCCGGACGGGACAGGAATTATGGCTACACCTTC. Translated, it gives CASSQKPGRDRNYGYTF.

This clone occurred once. V usage is TRBV7-2 and J usage is TRBJ1-1; D is ambiguous. Germline CDR1 reads SGHTA; CDR2 reads FQGNSA. This CDR3 region has 14 residues. V was cut by 5 bases and J by 1 base, with 11 bases left in between. CDR3 in amino acids: CASSLRVGNTEAFF. As DNA, the CDR3 is TGTGCCAGCAGCCTCCGGGTAGGGAACACTGAAGCTTTCTTT.

The genes are TRBV15 and TRBJ1-3; possibly TRBD1 for D (6 bases). Germline values: CDR1 LNHNV, CDR2 YYDKDF (reference sequence). Trimming shortened V by 0 bases and J by 0 bases, and 15 bases separated the two germline ends. The CDR3 covers 18 residues. In DNA, the CDR3 is TGTGCCACCAGCAGAGATCTTCAGGGGCTGCTCTCTGGAAACACCATATATTTT. Encoded protein: CATSRDLQGLLSGNTIYF.

The chain recombines TRBV7-8 with TRBJ2-7, with 10 bases that match TRBD1. This CDR3 spans 17 amino acids. The trim removed 1 base at V and 0 bases at J, leaving 6 bases unmatched. Germline CDR1 is SGHVS and CDR2 is FQNEAQ. In DNA form, the CDR3 reads TGTGCCAGCAGCTTAGGAGGGACAGGGGAGTTCTCCTACGAGCAGTACTTC. Translated: CASSLGGTGEFSYEQYF.

This clone was recorded a few times. The chain has TRBV28 and TRBJ2-7; 8 nucleotides align to TRBD2. From germline, CDR1 is MDHEN and CDR2 SYDVKM. The CDR3 has 15 amino acids. Unmatched junction bases numbered 8, after V lost 6 bases and J lost 1 base. CDR3 loop: CASRSAGGGSYEQYF. The DNA for the CDR3 is TGTGCCAGCAGGAGCGCCGGGGGGGGTTCCTACGAGCAGTACTTC.

J is TRBJ1-3 and V is TRBV30; perhaps TRBD1 as D (5 bases). The CDR3 is 13 residues long. Trimming removed 1 base at V and 2 bases at J, with 6 bases between. The germline V gene encodes CDR1 GTSNPN and CDR2 SVGIG (reference sequence). CDR3 in DNA: TGTGCCTGGAGTGCAGGGCCTGGAAACACCATATATTTT. This gives the protein CAWSAGPGNTIYF.

The chain employs TRBV4-1 and TRBJ1-2; 8 bases are shared with TRBD1. The CDR3 is 15 residues long. Germline lookup yields CDR1 MGHRA and CDR2 YSYEKL. J was trimmed by 4 bases and V by 1 base; bases with no gene match: 5. CDR3 nucleotides: TGCGCCAGCAGCCAAGGACAGGGGATTACCTATGGCTACACCTTC. This translates into CASSQGQGITYGYTF.

This clone has only a few counts. The chain has TRBV19 and TRBJ2-1, with D possibly being TRBD1 (5 bases). Trimming removed 3 bases at V and 8 bases at J, with 11 bases between. Germline V gene lookup returns CDR1 LNHDA and CDR2 SQIVND (reference sequence). This CDR3 spans 13 amino acids. The CDR3 DNA sequence: TGTGCCAGTAGTATTATAGGGGCGGATGAGCAGTTCTTC. As protein: CASSIIGADEQFF.

The rearrangement joins TRBV4-1 to TRBJ2-7; the match to TRBD2 covers 11 bases. V shed 5 bases and J 4 bases; nucleotides not matched to a gene: 10. Looked up from germline, CDR1 is MGHRA and CDR2 is YSYEKL. The length of the CDR3 is 16 residues. For the CDR3, the DNA is TGCGCCAGCAGCTTCCTCGGGACTAGCGGAGATTACGAGCAGTACTTC. This encodes CASSFLGTSGDYEQYF.

A single count supports this clone. The gene calls are TRBV7-2 and TRBJ2-7; 9 bases line up with TRBD2. This CDR3 is built from 15 residues. CDR1 is SGHTA, CDR2 FQGNSA, per germline. V gave up 1 base and J gave up 2 bases; unmatched junction bases: 3. The CDR3 nucleotides read TGTGCCAGCAGCTTAGGGTCTAGCGGGGCCTACGAGCAGTACTTC. Encoded protein: CASSLGSSGAYEQYF.

The rearrangement links TRBV28 to TRBJ2-2; 9 nucleotides agree with TRBD2. This CDR3 comprises 15 residues. Germline-derived CDR1 and CDR2 are MDHEN and SYDVKM. Unmatched junction bases numbered 5, after V lost 2 bases and J lost 7 bases. CDR3 region: CASSLIAGAHGELFF. The DNA for the CDR3 is TGTGCCAGCAGTTTAATAGCGGGAGCCCACGGGGAGCTGTTTTTT.